The present entry profiles one T cell receptor (beta chain) with its context. Its specificity is not known. The CDR3 ends on some other residue instead of the conserved phenylalanine or tryptophan, so this is likely a read error. No DNA is shown, since the ends of the CDR3 on it are uncertain; the CDR3 is the one TCRdb lists. Profiling of TCR beta VDJ combinations and CDR3 sequences used genomic DNA as template. One entry per CDR3 protein results from TCRdb running MiXCR on the reads. The sample gives 260,000 or so distinct CDR3 sequences, 65% to 90% of which show up once; around 40% is in the top ten. Per germline, CDR1 SEHNR and CDR2 FQNEAQ (reference sequence). The CDR3 is made up of 13 amino acids, end residues included. This sample is part of a study of CD8+CD57+ T cells in acquired aplastic anemia. In patients chosen for sequencing, flow cytometry had shown CD8+CD57+ cell expansion. Whole-study findings and limits: Patients and controls were found to share twenty-nine CD8+ CDR3 sequences.

This receptor was obtained from a human donor with aplastic anemia. Specimen: sorted CD4+, CD8+, or CD8+CD57+ T cells (not recorded which) from PBMCs. The chain couples TRBV7-9 to TRBJ2-1; TRBD1 is the table's D call, not checked against the DNA. CDR3 region: CASSSVPRGGQET.